The 26 T cell receptor beta chains below all came from one sample that was sequenced in a study of long-term antiretroviral therapy in people with HIV (dated by TCRdb to between 2021 and 2024). The immunoSEQ hsTCRB v3.0 assay was used at survey level resolution to sequence the TRB variable region. TCRdb mirrors the immuneACCESS table, restricted to in-frame sequences. Some clones are absent from its copies; in checked studies, under half trace to an unresolved V gene, and the reason for the others is unknown. Here the sample has 25,000 to 35,000 clones; approximately 86% occur a single time. The top ten clones comprise under 7.5% of the sample. This sample comprised unsorted PBMCs, obtained roughly 5 years before starting antiretroviral therapy. These receptors were obtained from a man in his fifties or sixties with HIV.

The gene calls are TRBV29-1 and TRBJ2-1, with 10 bases that match TRBD2. Unmatched junction bases numbered 3, after V lost 4 bases and J lost 0 bases. Germline values: CDR1 SQVTM, CDR2 ANQGSEA. The CDR3 length is 15 residues. CDR3 amino acids: CSVGGLASSYNEQFF. In DNA, the CDR3 is TGCAGCGTTGGGGGACTAGCGAGCTCCTACAATGAGCAGTTCTTC.

The chain uses TRBV5-4 and TRBJ2-1; 11 bases fit TRBD2. V dropped 5 bases and J dropped 2; count of bases not matched to a gene: 9. Germline V gene lookup returns CDR1 SGHNT and CDR2 YYREEE (reference sequence). CDR3 size: 17 residues. Here the CDR3 reads CASRGQSSGRTYNEQFF. The CDR3 bases are TGTGCCAGCAGAGGCCAATCTAGCGGGAGGACCTACAATGAGCAGTTCTTC.

The rearrangement uses TRBV18 and TRBJ1-1; D not certain. CDR1 KGHSH and CDR2 LQKENI come from the germline V gene. The CDR3 sequence is 13 residues long. V was trimmed by 5 bases and J by 2 bases, leaving 9 bases between them. CDR3 nucleotides: TGTGCCAGCTCATACGGGCTCAACACTGAAGCTTTCTTT. This translates into CASSYGLNTEAFF.

This rearrangement joins TRBV7-6 to TRBJ2-2; 8 bases match TRBD2. V lost 5 bases to trimming and J lost 7 bases; unmatched junction nucleotides: 6. The CDR3 extends over 14 amino acids. Germline lookup yields CDR1 SGHVS and CDR2 FNYEAQ. The CDR3 region is CASSPGLVGGELFF. Written as DNA, the CDR3 is TGTGCCAGCAGCCCGGGACTAGTAGGCGGGGAGCTGTTTTTT.

V and J are TRBV4-1 and TRBJ2-1; TRBD2 aligns across 11 bases. V trimming: 4 bases; J trimming: 10 bases; junction bases outside the gene matches: 3. The CDR3 contains 13 residues. Germline V gene sequence: CDR1 MGHRA, CDR2 YSYEKL. CDR3 region: CASSPRLAGEQFF. For the CDR3, the DNA is TGCGCCAGCAGCCCGAGACTAGCGGGGGAGCAGTTCTTC.

The V and J genes are TRBV12-5 and TRBJ2-7, with TRBD1 identical over 7 bases. CDR1 and CDR2 from the germline V gene are LGHNT and FRNRAP. The CDR3 has 15 residues. After removal of 4 bases from V and 2 bases from J, the junction contained 8 bases not matched to a gene. The CDR3 sequence is CASGSRRQGAYEQYF. DNA for the CDR3: TGTGCTAGTGGTTCGCGTCGCCAGGGGGCCTACGAGCAGTACTTC.

The gene calls are TRBV6-1 and TRBJ2-4; D gene unclear. Per germline, CDR1 MNHNS and CDR2 SASEGT. V dropped 3 bases and J dropped 3 bases, with 12 bases sitting between them. The CDR3 has 15 amino acids. The chain's CDR3 is CASSEQELSKNIQYF. The CDR3 nucleotides are TGTGCCAGCAGTGAGCAGGAGCTCAGCAAAAACATTCAGTACTTC.

The gene calls are TRBV6-1 and TRBJ2-3; D is unclear. Trimming removed 8 bases from V and 2 bases from J, with 2 bases in between. The germline CDR1 and CDR2 sequences are MNHNS and SASEGT. This CDR3 has 10 amino acids. The CDR3 loop is CASVTDTQYF. In nucleotides, the CDR3 is TGTGCCAGCGTCACAGATACGCAGTATTTT.

This clone showed up just a few times. V gene TRBV27 combines with J gene TRBJ1-2; TRBD1 aligns across 7 bases. CDR1 MNHEY and CDR2 SMNVEV come from the germline V gene (reference sequence). The length of the CDR3 is 15 residues. J gave up 5 bases and V 5 bases, and 11 bases lay outside the gene matches. The CDR3 DNA sequence: TGTGCCAGCAGTAAGGAGGGGACAGCCCCTTATGGCTACACCTTC. It specifies CASSKEGTAPYGYTF.

The J gene is TRBJ2-3, the V gene TRBV15; the D is unclear. The V end was cut by 0 bases, the J end by 0 bases, with 10 bases between. There are 16 residues in the CDR3. Germline V lookup: CDR1 LNHNV, CDR2 YYDKDF (reference sequence). CDR3: CATSRDQAQSTDTQYF. The DNA for the CDR3 is TGTGCCACCAGCAGAGATCAGGCACAGAGCACAGATACGCAGTATTTT.

This clone was counted a few times. The chain couples TRBV29-1 to TRBJ1-2; TRBD1 might be the D (5 bases). CDR3 length: 16 amino acids. Germline-derived CDR1 and CDR2 are SQVTM and ANQGSEA. V was trimmed by 2 bases and J by 3 bases, leaving 19 bases between them. This CDR3 is CSVEKGFQGGDYGYTF. CDR3 coding DNA: TGCAGCGTTGAAAAGGGATTTCAGGGAGGGGACTATGGCTACACCTTC.

The chain recombines TRBV28 with TRBJ2-3, with D tentatively TRBD1 or TRBD2 (5 bases each). Per the germline V gene, CDR1 is MDHEN and CDR2 is SYDVKM. V lost 4 bases and J lost 3, with 14 bases in between. The CDR3 length is 15 residues. CDR3 sequence (DNA): TGTGCCAGCAGTTCCCTGGGGCGGGTGACAGATACGCAGTATTTT. Its protein product is CASSSLGRVTDTQYF.

The chain joins TRBV2 to TRBJ1-2; D gene uncertain. V was pared by 2 bases and J by 3 bases, with 7 bases between. The CDR3 extends over 13 amino acids. The germline V gene has CDR1 SNHLY and CDR2 FYNNEI. The DNA of the CDR3 is TGTGCCAGCAGTGAAAGAGGGTACTATGGCTACACCTTC. It yields the protein CASSERGYYGYTF.

CDR3 in DNA: TGTGCCAGCAGCCGAATGAATGAGCAGTTCTTC. Its translation is CASSRMNEQFF. The rearrangement uses TRBV5-4 and TRBJ2-1; no definite D call. The CDR3 loop spans 11 amino acids. CDR1 and CDR2 (germline): SGHNT, YYREEE (reference sequence). Trimming pared 4 bases from V and 7 bases from J, leaving 6 bases between.

V is TRBV5-1 and J is TRBJ1-5; tentative D call: TRBD1 (6 bases). Trimming pared 0 bases from V and 3 bases from J, leaving 13 bases between. The length of the CDR3 is 16 residues. The germline V gene has CDR1 SGHRS and CDR2 YFSETQ. DNA for the CDR3: TGCGCCAGCAGCTTGGTTCCAGGGGATAACAATCAGCCCCAGCATTTT. Translating it yields CASSLVPGDNNQPQHF. The variable domain in full, completed from reference TRBV5-1 and TRBJ1-5, reads KAGVTQTPRYLIKTRGQQVTLSCSPISGHRSVSWYQQTPGQGLQFLFEYFSETQRNKGNFPGRFSGRQFSNSRSEMNVSTLELGDSALYLCASSLVPGDNNQPQHFGDGTRLSIL.

A single count supports this clone. The V gene is TRBV7-2, the J gene TRBJ2-5; D possibly corresponds to TRBD1 (6 bases). Germline loops: CDR1 SGHTA, CDR2 FQGNSA. V was shortened by 6 bases and J by 3 bases, with 8 bases between the two germline ends. The CDR3 has 12 residues. The CDR3 DNA reads TGTGCCAGCAGTCCAGGGGAAGAGACCCAGTACTTC. It is translated as CASSPGEETQYF.

CDR3 DNA sequence: TGTGCCAGCAGCTTCATCCCTGGCAGCCGCGGAACCTACGAGCAGTACTTC. Its protein is CASSFIPGSRGTYEQYF. The chain uses TRBV5-6 and TRBJ2-7; D is ambiguous. The CDR3 spans 17 residues. Germline V gene sequence: CDR1 SGHDT, CDR2 YYEEEE. V was cut by 2 bases and J by 2 bases, with 20 bases left in between.

This clone was seen a few times. J is TRBJ2-7 and V is TRBV19; 7 bases map to TRBD1. Germline CDR1 and CDR2: LNHDA and SQIVND (reference sequence). The CDR3 covers 14 residues. The trim removed 6 bases at V and 5 bases at J, leaving 10 bases unmatched. The CDR3 sequence is CASSPTGMINEQYF. The CDR3 coding sequence is TGTGCCAGTAGCCCGACAGGGATGATCAACGAGCAGTACTTC.

The V call is TRBV11-2, the J call TRBJ2-1; 8 nucleotides line up with TRBD2. The V segment lost 7 bases and the J segment 6 bases; nucleotides outside the gene matches: 11. The CDR3 loop spans 15 amino acids. CDR1 is SGHAT and CDR2 is FQNNGV in the germline V gene. The CDR3 here is CASTHGGEWPNEQFF. The CDR3 region has the DNA TGTGCCAGCACCCACGGGGGGGAGTGGCCCAATGAGCAGTTCTTC.

This chain links TRBV11-2 with TRBJ2-2; 9 bases agree with TRBD2. This CDR3 comprises 17 residues. Trimming at V came to 3 bases and at J to 2 bases, leaving 7 bases not matched to a gene. Germline V lookup: CDR1 SGHAT, CDR2 FQNNGV. Here the CDR3 reads CASSLLASGANTGELFF. CDR3 DNA sequence: TGTGCCAGCAGCTTGTTGGCTAGCGGGGCAAACACCGGGGAGCTGTTTTTT.

The chain joins TRBV7-8 to TRBJ1-2; 7 bases are a match to TRBD1. J gave up 2 bases and V 5 bases, and 2 bases lay outside the gene matches. Germline CDR1 SGHVS, CDR2 FQNEAQ. The CDR3 consists of 13 residues. CDR3: CASSTTGNYGYTF. The CDR3 DNA reads as TGTGCCAGCAGCACGACAGGGAACTATGGCTACACCTTC.

The CDR3 DNA sequence: TGTGCCAGCTCATTACAGGGCTACGAGCAGTACTTC. Amino acid sequence: CASSLQGYEQYF. This chain connects TRBV18 to TRBJ2-7, with TRBD1 as a possible D gene (6 bases). CDR3 length: 12 residues. V was trimmed by 5 bases and J by 3 bases, leaving 8 bases between them. Germline V gene sequence: CDR1 KGHSH, CDR2 LQKENI.

The chain combines TRBV11-2 with TRBJ1-2; 9 bases map to TRBD1. The CDR3 runs 17 residues. The germline V gene encodes CDR1 SGHAT and CDR2 FQNNGV. V was clipped by 5 bases and J by 3 bases; unmatched bases: 13. DNA for the CDR3: TGTGCCAGCAGCACCCGACCGGGACAGGGAAGTGACTATGGCTACACCTTC. The encoded protein is CASSTRPGQGSDYGYTF. The full variable domain, rest sourced from reference TRBV11-2 and TRBJ1-2, is EAGVAQSPRYKIIEKRQSVAFWCNPISGHATLYWYQQILGQGPKLLIQFQNNGVVDDSQLPKDRFSAERLKGVDSTLKIQPAKLEDSAVYLCASSTRPGQGSDYGYTFGSGTRLTVV.

V is TRBV5-6 and J is TRBJ1-2, with D unresolved. Deletions cut 2 bases from V and 7 bases from J, with 12 bases between. The CDR3 spans 13 residues. Germline CDR1 reads SGHDT; CDR2 reads YYEEEE. The CDR3 reads CASSFGPFTGYTF. CDR3 in DNA: TGTGCCAGCAGCTTCGGGCCATTTACTGGCTACACCTTC.

This clone was picked up one time. This chain links TRBV6-5 with TRBJ1-6, with 7 bases matching TRBD1. Germline V gives CDR1 MNHEY, CDR2 SVGAGI. CDR3 size: 16 residues. After removal of 2 bases from V and 6 bases from J, the junction contained 7 bases not matched to a gene. The CDR3 here is CASSYDSDRVNSPLHF. CDR3 bases: TGTGCCAGCAGTTACGACAGCGACAGGGTTAATTCACCCCTCCACTTT.

The gene calls are TRBV5-4 and TRBJ2-7, with 8 bases aligning to TRBD1. The germline V gene has CDR1 SGHNT and CDR2 YYREEE (reference sequence). The CDR3 runs to 14 residues. V was pared by 6 bases and J by 2 bases, with 7 bases of the junction left unmatched. This CDR3 reads CASKRAGGTYEQYF. The CDR3 region has the DNA TGTGCCAGCAAGAGGGCAGGGGGCACCTACGAGCAGTACTTC.